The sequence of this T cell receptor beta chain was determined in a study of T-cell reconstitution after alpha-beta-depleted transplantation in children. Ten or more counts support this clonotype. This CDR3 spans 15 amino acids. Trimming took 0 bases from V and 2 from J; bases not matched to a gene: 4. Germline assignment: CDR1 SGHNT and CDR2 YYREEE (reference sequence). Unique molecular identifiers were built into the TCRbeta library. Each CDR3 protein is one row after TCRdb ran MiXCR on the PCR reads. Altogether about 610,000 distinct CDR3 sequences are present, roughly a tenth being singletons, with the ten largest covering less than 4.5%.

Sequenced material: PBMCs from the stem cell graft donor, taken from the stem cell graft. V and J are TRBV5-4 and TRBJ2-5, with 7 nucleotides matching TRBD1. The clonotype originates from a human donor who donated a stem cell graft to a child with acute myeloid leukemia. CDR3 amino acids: CASSLGTGVQETQYF. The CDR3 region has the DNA TGTGCCAGCAGCTTGGGGACAGGAGTTCAAGAGACCCAGTACTTC.